This T cell receptor (beta chain) is from a study of beta chain features in type 1 diabetes. V was pared by 6 bases and J by 2 bases, with 9 bases between. CDR3 length: 13 amino acids. Germline V lookup: CDR1 KGHSH, CDR2 LQKENI. This clone is labeled medium-sized (0.01 to 0.1%). TCRB transcripts that were expressed got sequenced, as all of the isolated RNA had been reverse transcribed. TCRdb's table, derived via immunoSEQ multiplex PCR, lists solely in-frame clones and lacks some. This table holds approximately 160,000 clones, less than 9.5% found once. This TCR was sampled from a man between 18 and 35 years old in good health. The V gene is TRBV18, the J gene TRBJ2-3; tentatively, D is TRBD2 (5 bases). Sequencing was performed on central memory CD4+ T cells from blood. The CDR3 DNA sequence: TGTGCCAGCTCGAGCGGAATCACAGATACGCAGTATTTT. Residues: CASSSGITDTQYF.